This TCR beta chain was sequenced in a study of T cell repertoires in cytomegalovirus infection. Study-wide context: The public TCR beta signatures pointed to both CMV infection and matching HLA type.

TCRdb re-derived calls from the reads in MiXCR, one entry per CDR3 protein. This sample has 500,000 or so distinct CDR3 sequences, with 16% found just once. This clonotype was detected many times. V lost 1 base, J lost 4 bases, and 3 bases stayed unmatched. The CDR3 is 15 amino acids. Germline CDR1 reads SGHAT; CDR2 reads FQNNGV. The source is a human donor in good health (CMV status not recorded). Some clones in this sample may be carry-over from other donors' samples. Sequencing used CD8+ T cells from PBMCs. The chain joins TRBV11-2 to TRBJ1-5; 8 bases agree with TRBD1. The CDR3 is CASSLGTGINQPQHF. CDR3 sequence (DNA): TGTGCCAGCAGCTTAGGGACAGGGATAAATCAGCCCCAGCATTTT.